This T cell receptor beta chain originates from a study of blood T cell repertoires in COVID-19. The ends were cut back, 0 bases at V and 6 bases at J, with 12 bases in the middle. This CDR3 region has 14 residues. Looked up from germline, CDR1 is MNHEY and CDR2 is SVGAGI. Per the study methods: Researchers report that nucleated cell counts were estimated from reference gene primer amplification. Sequencing was performed with immunoSEQ multiplex PCR; in TCRdb, only in-frame clones are kept and a portion is missing. The D gene and trimming were derived from the DNA, and the V and J assignments and clone size from that table. The repertoire has tens of thousands of clones, approximately 89% of them found once; the top ten carry approximately 5.3%.

The chain has TRBV6-5 and TRBJ2-7, with D possibly matching TRBD1 (5 bases). Material for sequencing was peripheral blood. This receptor was identified in a human donor in a cohort sampled during active COVID-19. CDR3 region: CASSYSGVRTEQYF. CDR3 DNA: TGTGCCAGCAGTTACTCAGGGGTTCGTACCGAGCAGTACTTC.